What follows are 22 T cell receptor beta chains derived from one specimen sequenced in a study of CD8+ T cells in alopecia areata. It was cDNA, reverse transcribed from extracted RNA, that served as the sequencing template. Here immunoSEQ multiplex PCR was the method, and the copy in TCRdb shows in-frame clones only, minus some. The repertoire holds more than 95,000 clones, around 50% seen once, with about 10% in the top ten. Input material: NKG2D-low CD8+ T cells sorted from blood. The receptors originated from a human donor with alopecia areata.

The chain carries TRBV4-1 and TRBJ2-1, with 7 bases aligning to TRBD2. The ends lost 4 bases at V and 10 bases at J; junction bases unmatched: 10. The CDR3 consists of 14 residues. Germline V CDR1 and CDR2: MGHRA, YSYEKL. The CDR3 DNA is TGCGCCAGCAGCCTTAGCGGGCCGGACCGGGAGCAGTTCTTC. It encodes CASSLSGPDREQFF.

This clone was observed a handful of times. The rearrangement joins TRBV10-3 to TRBJ2-1; D is unresolved. Germline V gives CDR1 ENHRY, CDR2 SYGVKD. The length of the CDR3 is 11 residues. The ends were cut back, 2 bases at V and 10 bases at J, with 6 bases in the middle. CDR3 DNA sequence: TGTGCCATCAGTGAGGGCCTCGAGCAGTTCTTC. It specifies CAISEGLEQFF.

The genes are TRBV9 and TRBJ2-3; D unclear. Trimming left V 4 bases short and J 0 bases short, with 3 bases between. Germline CDR1 and CDR2: SGDLS and YYNGEE. The CDR3 length is 12 residues. Here the CDR3 reads CASSLSTDTQYF. The CDR3 coding sequence is TGTGCCAGCAGCCTCAGCACAGATACGCAGTATTTT.

The chain combines TRBV30 with TRBJ2-1; no firm D call. The V gene lost 4 bases and the J gene lost 8 bases, with 9 bases spanning the gap. The CDR3 runs 11 residues. Germline V gives CDR1 GTSNPN, CDR2 SVGIG (reference sequence). Here the CDR3 reads CAWTYVDEQFF. CDR3 DNA sequence: TGTGCCTGGACGTATGTGGATGAGCAGTTCTTC.

The gene calls are TRBV6-4 and TRBJ2-1; D perhaps matches TRBD2 (5 bases). The CDR3 is 12 residues long. Germline V gene data show CDR1 as MRHNA and CDR2 as SNTAGT. Trimming removed 2 bases from V and 7 bases from J, with 6 bases in between. For the CDR3, the DNA is TGTGCCAGCAGTGACGGGGAGAATGAGCAGTTCTTC. The encoded protein is CASSDGENEQFF.

The chain couples TRBV30 to TRBJ2-1; D unresolved. Germline V CDR1 and CDR2: GTSNPN, SVGIG (reference sequence). Between the trimmed V and J ends, which lost 2 bases and 7 bases, there was a span of 3 bases. The CDR3 runs to 10 residues. This CDR3 reads CAWSRNEQFF. The CDR3 region has the DNA TGTGCCTGGAGTAGGAATGAGCAGTTCTTC.

The chain uses TRBV9 and TRBJ2-2; D might be TRBD1 (5 bases). Trimming pared 3 bases from V and 5 bases from J, leaving 5 bases between. CDR1 is SGDLS and CDR2 is YYNGEE in the germline V gene. This CDR3 region has 12 residues. Here the CDR3 DNA reads TGTGCCAGCAGCGGACAGACCGGGGAGCTGTTTTTT. Translating it yields CASSGQTGELFF.

V usage is TRBV20-1 and J usage is TRBJ2-1; no definite D call. CDR1 and CDR2 (germline): DFQATT, SNEGSKA (reference sequence). This CDR3 region has 11 residues. Trimming cost V 8 bases and J 9 bases, with 14 bases left between them. CDR3 coding DNA: TGCAGTCCCCCGGTGGGTGGTGAGCAGTTCTTC. Protein: CSPPVGGEQFF.

This clone has only a few counts. V and J are TRBV28 and TRBJ2-3, with D possibly TRBD1 on 5 matching bases. This CDR3 contains 12 residues. Trimming removed 5 bases at V and 7 bases at J, with 10 bases between. CDR1 and CDR2 (germline): MDHEN, SYDVKM. CDR3 in amino acids: CASSPPGYTQYF. The CDR3 DNA reads as TGTGCCAGCAGTCCCCCAGGGTATACGCAGTATTTT. Full variable domain (missing parts from reference TRBV28 and TRBJ2-3): DVKVTQSSRYLVKRTGEKVFLECVQDMDHENMFWYRQDPGLGLRLIYFSYDVKMKEKGDIPEGYSVSREKKERFSLILESASTNQTSMYLCASSPPGYTQYFGPGTRLTVL.

This clone was found a few times. The J gene is TRBJ2-3, the V gene TRBV29-1; a possible D gene is TRBD2 (5 bases). Trimming stripped 6 bases from V and 5 bases from J, with 15 bases between. Germline V lookup: CDR1 SQVTM, CDR2 ANQGSEA. CDR3 length: 13 residues. The CDR3 nucleotides are TGCAGCGTCCCCTGGGGTCGGGAAGATACGCAGTATTTT. The encoded protein is CSVPWGREDTQYF.

This clone has more than one count but fewer than ten. The chain joins TRBV30 to TRBJ2-7; D call uncertain. The CDR3 is 11 residues long. Germline CDR1 and CDR2: GTSNPN and SVGIG (reference sequence). Between the trimmed V and J ends, which lost 3 bases and 3 bases, there was a span of 6 bases. The DNA of the CDR3 is TGTGCCTGGAGAAAGGGCTACGAGCAGTACTTC. Its translation: CAWRKGYEQYF.

The rearrangement uses TRBV2 and TRBJ1-2, with D unresolved. This CDR3 region has 10 residues. Germline V CDR1 and CDR2: SNHLY, FYNNEI. V lost 4 bases and J lost 7, with 4 bases in between. The CDR3 DNA reads TGTGCCAGCAGTGTCTTTGGCTACACCTTC. It translates to CASSVFGYTF.

The chain links TRBV2 to TRBJ2-1; 8 nucleotides match TRBD2. The CDR3 loop spans 16 amino acids. Trimming took 4 bases from V and 6 from J; bases not matched to a gene: 11. The germline gives CDR1 SNHLY, CDR2 FYNNEI. The CDR3 is CASSVFGRVPRNEQFF. The DNA of the CDR3 is TGTGCCAGCAGTGTGTTCGGGAGGGTCCCGCGCAATGAGCAGTTCTTC.

This clone has just a few counts. CDR3 DNA: TGCGCCAGCAGCCAAGATCCGGGACCCTACGAGCAGTACTTC. It yields the protein CASSQDPGPYEQYF. This chain links TRBV4-3 with TRBJ2-7; D possibly uses TRBD1 or TRBD2 (5 bases each). V lost 0 bases and J lost 2, with 8 bases in between. The germline gives CDR1 LGHNA, CDR2 YSLEER. This CDR3 has 14 residues.

This clone has a handful of counts. The chain joins TRBV29-1 to TRBJ1-1; possible D gene TRBD1, 5 bases. The CDR3 loop spans 11 amino acids. Per the germline V gene, CDR1 is SQVTM and CDR2 is ANQGSEA. V lost 6 bases to trimming and J lost 4 bases, with 9 bases between them. As DNA, the CDR3 is TGCAGCGTGGGGGAGAGCACTGAAGCTTTCTTT. Protein product: CSVGESTEAFF.

The chain links TRBV11-2 to TRBJ2-2; weak D call: TRBD2 (6 bases). V was trimmed by 2 bases and J by 1 base, leaving 11 bases between them. CDR3 size: 16 residues. Germline assignment: CDR1 SGHAT and CDR2 FQNNGV. The CDR3 nucleotides read TGTGCCAGCAGCTTAAGTGGGGGAGGGAACACCGGGGAGCTGTTTTTT. Residues: CASSLSGGGNTGELFF.

This clone was counted only a few times. This specimen includes other DNA sequences encoding the same CDR3. The CDR3 DNA is TGTGCCAGCAGTCTGAGGGGCGGGGGCAATGAGCAGTTCTTC. It specifies CASSLRGGGNEQFF. The gene calls are TRBV27 and TRBJ2-1, with TRBD2 matching 7 bases. V dropped 5 bases and J dropped 6; count of bases not matched to a gene: 7. The germline V gene encodes CDR1 MNHEY and CDR2 SMNVEV (reference sequence). The CDR3 spans 14 residues.

This clone appeared a few times. The rearrangement joins TRBV29-1 to TRBJ2-5; 7 nucleotides align to TRBD1. Looked up from germline, CDR1 is SQVTM and CDR2 is ANQGSEA. J was trimmed by 3 bases and V by 7 bases; bases with no gene match: 5. The CDR3 is made up of 12 amino acids. CDR3: CSAPGTEETQYF. For the CDR3, the DNA is TGCAGCGCCCCCGGGACAGAAGAGACCCAGTACTTC.

On this clone: The sample contains more than one DNA sequence encoding this CDR3. The chain combines TRBV11-2 with TRBJ2-7, with 9 bases that match TRBD1. The CDR3 totals 14 residues. Per the germline V gene, CDR1 is SGHAT and CDR2 is FQNNGV. V lost 3 bases, J lost 3 bases, and 3 bases stayed unmatched. CDR3 sequence (DNA): TGTGCCAGCAGCTTTGGGACAGGGAGCTACGAGCAGTACTTC. Protein product: CASSFGTGSYEQYF.

This clone was detected only a few times. V and J are TRBV29-1 and TRBJ1-5, with D tentatively TRBD1 (5 bases). Germline loops: CDR1 SQVTM, CDR2 ANQGSEA. This CDR3 has 13 amino acids. Trimming removed 4 bases at V and 2 bases at J, with 9 bases between. CDR3 sequence: CSVGGSGNQPQHF. DNA for the CDR3: TGCAGCGTTGGGGGGTCAGGCAATCAGCCCCAGCATTTT.

The chain uses TRBV27 and TRBJ2-1, with D possibly being TRBD2 (5 bases). The germline V gene has CDR1 MNHEY and CDR2 SMNVEV (reference sequence). Trimming cost V 6 bases and J 9 bases, with 12 bases left between them. The CDR3 totals 12 residues. The CDR3 bases are TGTGCCAGCAGGCGCGGAGGTAGTGAGCAGTTCTTC. Translated: CASRRGGSEQFF.

The chain recombines TRBV29-1 with TRBJ2-1; unclear D gene. Germline V gene lookup returns CDR1 SQVTM and CDR2 ANQGSEA. The CDR3 has 13 amino acids. V dropped 2 bases and J dropped 3 bases, with 8 bases sitting between them. The CDR3: CSVEPTDYNEQFF. The DNA for the CDR3 is TGCAGCGTTGAACCAACAGACTACAATGAGCAGTTCTTC.